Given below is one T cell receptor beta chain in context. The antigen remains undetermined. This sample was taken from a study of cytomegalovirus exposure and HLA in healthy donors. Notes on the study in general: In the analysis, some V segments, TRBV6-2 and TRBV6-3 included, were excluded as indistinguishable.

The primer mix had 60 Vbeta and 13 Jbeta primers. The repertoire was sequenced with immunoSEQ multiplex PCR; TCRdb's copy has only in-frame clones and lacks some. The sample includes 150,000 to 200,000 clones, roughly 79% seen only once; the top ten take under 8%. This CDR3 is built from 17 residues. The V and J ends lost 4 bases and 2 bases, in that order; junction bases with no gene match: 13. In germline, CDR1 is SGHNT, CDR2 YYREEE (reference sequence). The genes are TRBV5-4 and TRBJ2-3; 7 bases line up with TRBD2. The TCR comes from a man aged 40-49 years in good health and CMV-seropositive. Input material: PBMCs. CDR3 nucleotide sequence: TGTGCCAGCAGCCCGAAAACTAGCGCGACGATCACAGATACGCAGTATTTT. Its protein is CASSPKTSATITDTQYF.